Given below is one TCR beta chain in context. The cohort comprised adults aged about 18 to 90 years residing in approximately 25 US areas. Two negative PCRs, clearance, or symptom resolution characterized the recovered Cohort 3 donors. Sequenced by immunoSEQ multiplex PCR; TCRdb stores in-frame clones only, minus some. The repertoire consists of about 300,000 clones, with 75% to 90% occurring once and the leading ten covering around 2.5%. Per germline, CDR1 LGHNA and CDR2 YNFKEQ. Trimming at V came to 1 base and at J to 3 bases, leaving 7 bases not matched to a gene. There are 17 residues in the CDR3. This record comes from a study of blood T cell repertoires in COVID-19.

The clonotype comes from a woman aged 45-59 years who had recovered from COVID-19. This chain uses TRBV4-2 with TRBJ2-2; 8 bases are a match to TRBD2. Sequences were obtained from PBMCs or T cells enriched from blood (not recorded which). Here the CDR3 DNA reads TGTGCCAGCAGCCAAGTTACAGCGGGGGAGTACACCGGGGAGCTGTTTTTT. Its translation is CASSQVTAGEYTGELFF.